These 5 T cell receptor beta chains were sequenced from one sample in a study of T-cell memory formation after mild COVID-19. One entry per CDR3 protein results from TCRdb running MiXCR on the 5' RACE reads. This table has 250,000 to 350,000 distinct CDR3 sequences, 16% appearing once. Sequenced: PBMCs or a T cell subset sorted from them (not recorded which). The receptors shown here come from a man younger than 35 who had mild COVID-19 (a few samples of this study predate the infection). Cell type and time point are not known.

The chain combines TRBV12-3 or TRBV12-4 with TRBJ1-1; 10 nucleotides align to TRBD1. With V trimmed by 6 bases and J by 0 bases, 7 bases remained unmatched. This CDR3 has 16 amino acids. CDR3 DNA sequence: TGTGCCAGCAGCCAGCCCGGGACAGGGGTGAACACTGAAGCTTTCTTT. This encodes CASSQPGTGVNTEAFF.

Only a few counts were recorded for this clonotype. The chain carries TRBV2 and TRBJ1-1; D remains unclear. Trimming pared 0 bases from V and 5 bases from J, leaving 7 bases between. The CDR3 sequence is 13 residues long. In germline, CDR1 is SNHLY, CDR2 FYNNEI. The CDR3 loop reads CASSEAQGTEAFF. The DNA of the CDR3 is TGTGCCAGCAGTGAAGCGCAAGGAACTGAAGCTTTCTTT.

This clonotype turned up a few times. The rearrangement joins TRBV5-1 to TRBJ2-7; D gene unclear. Germline CDR1 and CDR2: SGHRS and YFSETQ. The germline V and J ends were trimmed by 0 bases and 2 bases, with 15 bases remaining between them. This CDR3 region has 16 residues. CDR3 in amino acids: CASSLGPTEYPYEQYF. CDR3 coding DNA: TGCGCCAGCAGCTTGGGCCCTACAGAGTATCCCTACGAGCAGTACTTC.

The V gene is TRBV5-1, the J gene TRBJ2-1; tentatively, D is TRBD1 or TRBD2 (6 bases each). In germline, CDR1 is SGHRS, CDR2 YFSETQ. V lost 6 bases and J 3 bases, leaving 10 bases between the germline ends. The CDR3 totals 13 residues. CDR3 DNA sequence: TGCGCCAGCAAAGGGGGAGGCTACAATGAGCAGTTCTTC. This gives the protein CASKGGGYNEQFF.

This chain joins TRBV3-1 and TRBJ2-7; no definite D call. The germline CDR1 and CDR2 sequences are LGHDT and YNNKEL (reference sequence). The V end lost 0 bases, the J end lost 0 bases, and 12 bases lay between the germline ends. This CDR3 region has 16 residues. This CDR3 reads CASSQETATLSYEQYF. CDR3 nucleotides: TGTGCCAGCAGCCAAGAAACCGCCACTCTCTCCTACGAGCAGTACTTC.